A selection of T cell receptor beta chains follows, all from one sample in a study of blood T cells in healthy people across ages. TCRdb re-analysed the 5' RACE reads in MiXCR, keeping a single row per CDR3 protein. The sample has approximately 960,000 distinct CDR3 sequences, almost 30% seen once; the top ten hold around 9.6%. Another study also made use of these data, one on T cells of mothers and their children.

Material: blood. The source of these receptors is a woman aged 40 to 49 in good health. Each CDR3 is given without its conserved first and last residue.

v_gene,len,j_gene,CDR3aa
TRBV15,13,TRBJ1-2,ATSRDTGRNYGYT
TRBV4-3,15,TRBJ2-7,ASSQDRPGRSSYEQY
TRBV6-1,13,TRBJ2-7,ASSEFGQLSYEQY
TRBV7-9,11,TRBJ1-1,ASSLGSSTGAF
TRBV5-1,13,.,ASSGSGTATYEQY
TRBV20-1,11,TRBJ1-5,SAAGTANQPQH
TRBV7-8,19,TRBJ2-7,ASSLDIREQGSGGLAYEQY
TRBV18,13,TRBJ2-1,ASSATGGNYNEQF
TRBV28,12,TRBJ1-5,ASNDGGLRQPQH
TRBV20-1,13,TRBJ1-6,SARSGVGGGSPLH
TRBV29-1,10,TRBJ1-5,SGATGAQPQH
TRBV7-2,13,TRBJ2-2,ASSLATGGTGELF
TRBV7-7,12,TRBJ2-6,ASSPDQGANVPT
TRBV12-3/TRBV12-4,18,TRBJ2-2,ASRMGGGQGKIPNTGELF
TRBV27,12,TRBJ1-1,ASSFPGQHTEAF
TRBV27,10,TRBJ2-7,ASRDNSYEQY
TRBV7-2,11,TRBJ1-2,ASSKGALDGYT
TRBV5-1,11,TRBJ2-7,ASRRTGSCEQY
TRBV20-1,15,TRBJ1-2,SARPTGEMRPRNGYT
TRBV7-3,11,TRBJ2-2,ASSLQPTGELF
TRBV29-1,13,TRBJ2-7,SVEGYRDQRDEQY
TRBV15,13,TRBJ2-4,ATSRHTGVRDEQY
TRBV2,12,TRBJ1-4,ASSEAWGGEKLF
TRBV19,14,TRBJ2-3,ASSLKTGSMADTQY
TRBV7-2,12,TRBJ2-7,ASSPSGLRYEQY
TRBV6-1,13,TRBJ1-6,ASSELVSPNSPLH
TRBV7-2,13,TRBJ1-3,ASSQIVRPGNTVY
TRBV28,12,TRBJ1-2,ASAPWERGSGYT
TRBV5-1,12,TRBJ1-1,ASRQGISNTEAF
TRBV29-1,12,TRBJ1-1,SGASGVLNTEAF
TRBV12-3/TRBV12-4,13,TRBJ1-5,ASSPTITPNQPQH
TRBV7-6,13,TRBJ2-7,ASSSGPGVSYEQY
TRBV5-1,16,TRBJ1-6,ASSSGAGTSSYNSPLH
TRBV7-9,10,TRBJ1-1,ASLGTGTEAF
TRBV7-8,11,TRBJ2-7,ASSLEPPYEQY